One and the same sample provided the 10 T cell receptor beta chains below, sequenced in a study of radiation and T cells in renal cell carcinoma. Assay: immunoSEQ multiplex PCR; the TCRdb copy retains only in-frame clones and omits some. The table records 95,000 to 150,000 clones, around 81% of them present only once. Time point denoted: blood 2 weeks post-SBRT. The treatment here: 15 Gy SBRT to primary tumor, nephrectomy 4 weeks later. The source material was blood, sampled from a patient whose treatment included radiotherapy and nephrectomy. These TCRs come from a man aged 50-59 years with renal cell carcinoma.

The CDR3 DNA reads TGCGCCAGCGCTAGAAATAGCGGGGGAACAGATACGCAGTATTTT. Translation: CASARNSGGTDTQYF. The chain has TRBV5-1 and TRBJ2-3; TRBD2 agrees at 9 bases. The CDR3 is made up of 15 amino acids. The germline V gene has CDR1 SGHRS and CDR2 YFSETQ. V was clipped by 7 bases and J by 3 bases; unmatched bases: 9.

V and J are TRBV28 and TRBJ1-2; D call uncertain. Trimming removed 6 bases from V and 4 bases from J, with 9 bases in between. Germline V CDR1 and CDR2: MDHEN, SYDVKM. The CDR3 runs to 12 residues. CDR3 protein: CASSRPTYGYTF. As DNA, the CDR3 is TGTGCCAGCAGCCGCCCCACCTATGGCTACACCTTC.

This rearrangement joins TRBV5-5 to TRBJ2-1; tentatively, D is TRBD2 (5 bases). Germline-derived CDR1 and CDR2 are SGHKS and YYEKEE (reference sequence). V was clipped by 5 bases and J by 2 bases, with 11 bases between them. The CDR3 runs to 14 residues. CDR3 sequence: CASSMTNAYNEQFF. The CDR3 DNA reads TGTGCCAGCAGTATGACTAACGCCTACAATGAGCAGTTCTTC.

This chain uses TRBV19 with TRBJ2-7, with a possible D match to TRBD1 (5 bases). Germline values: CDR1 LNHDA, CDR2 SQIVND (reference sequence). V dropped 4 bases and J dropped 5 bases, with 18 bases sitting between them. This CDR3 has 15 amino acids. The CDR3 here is CASSNTGTPQDEQYF. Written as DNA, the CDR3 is TGTGCCAGTAGTAACACAGGCACTCCTCAGGACGAGCAGTACTTC.

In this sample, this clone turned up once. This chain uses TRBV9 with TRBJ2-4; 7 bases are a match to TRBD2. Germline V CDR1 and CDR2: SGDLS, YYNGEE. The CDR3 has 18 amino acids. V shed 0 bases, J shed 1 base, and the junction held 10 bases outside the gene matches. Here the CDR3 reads CASSVGSGGLGAKNIQYF. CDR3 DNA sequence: TGTGCCAGCAGCGTAGGTTCGGGGGGTCTCGGGGCCAAAAACATTCAGTACTTC.

The CDR3 reads CASSQGRGSEQFF. For the CDR3, the DNA is TGTGCCAGCAGCCAAGGCCGGGGAAGTGAGCAGTTCTTC. The chain is built from TRBV14 and TRBJ2-1; D may be TRBD2 (5 bases). The CDR3 has 13 amino acids. The ends were cut back, 1 base at V and 9 bases at J, with 10 bases in the middle. Germline V lookup: CDR1 SGHDN, CDR2 FVKESK.

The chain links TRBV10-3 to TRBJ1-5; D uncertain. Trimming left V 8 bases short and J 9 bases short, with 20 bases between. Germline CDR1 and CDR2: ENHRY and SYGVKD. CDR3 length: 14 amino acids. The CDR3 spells CAIAEDYSAGPQHF. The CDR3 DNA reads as TGTGCCATCGCGGAGGACTATTCGGCAGGGCCCCAGCATTTT.

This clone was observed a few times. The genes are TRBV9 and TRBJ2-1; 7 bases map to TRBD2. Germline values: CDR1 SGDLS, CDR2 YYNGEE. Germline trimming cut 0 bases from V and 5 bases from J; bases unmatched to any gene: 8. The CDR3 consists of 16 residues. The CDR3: CASSVGAAGVNNEQFF. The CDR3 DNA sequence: TGTGCCAGCAGCGTAGGCGCGGCGGGAGTGAACAATGAGCAGTTCTTC. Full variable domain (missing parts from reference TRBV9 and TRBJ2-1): DSGVTQTPKHLITATGQRVTLRCSPRSGDLSVYWYQQSLDQGLQFLIQYYNGEERAKGNILERFSAQQFPDLHSELNLSSLELGDSALYFCASSVGAAGVNNEQFFGPGTRLTVL.

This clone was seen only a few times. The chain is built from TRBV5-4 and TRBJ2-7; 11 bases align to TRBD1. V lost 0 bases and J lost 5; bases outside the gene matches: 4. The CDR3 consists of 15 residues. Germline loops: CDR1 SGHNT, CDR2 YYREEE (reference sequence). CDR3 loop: CASSLVGQGADEQYF. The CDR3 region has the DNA TGTGCCAGCAGCTTGGTCGGACAGGGGGCTGACGAGCAGTACTTC.

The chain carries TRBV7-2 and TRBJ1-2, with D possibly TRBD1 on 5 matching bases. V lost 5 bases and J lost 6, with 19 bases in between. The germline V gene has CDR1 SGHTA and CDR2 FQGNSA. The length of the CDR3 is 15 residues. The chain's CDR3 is CASSPPTGPGNGYTF. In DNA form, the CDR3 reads TGTGCCAGCAGCCCACCGACCGGACCAGGGAATGGCTACACCTTC.